The 27 T cell receptor beta chains below come from one sample, sequenced in a study of CD8 T cells in ankylosing spondylitis. Each CDR3 protein is one row after TCRdb ran MiXCR on the 5' RACE reads. The data contain under 200,000 distinct CDR3 sequences, 8.5% to 10% of them singletons. The sample consisted of blood, either unsorted or a sorted T cell fraction (not recorded which). The receptor set was obtained from a female donor with ankylosing spondylitis or in good health (not recorded which).

The CDR3 loop is CASSFGVGTYEQYF. CDR3 DNA sequence: TGTGCCAGCAGTTTTGGGGTGGGGACCTACGAGCAGTACTTC. This sequence joins TRBV27 and TRBJ2-7, with D hard to call. The V gene's germline CDR1 is MNHEY and CDR2 SMNVEV (reference sequence). The V end was cut by 3 bases, the J end by 2 bases, with 11 bases between. The length of the CDR3 is 14 residues.

The table lists this clonotype with many counts. This rearrangement joins TRBV7-9 to TRBJ1-2; D uncertain. The germline gives CDR1 SEHNR, CDR2 FQNEAQ (reference sequence). CDR3 size: 13 residues. The germline V and J ends were trimmed by 3 bases and 4 bases, with 9 bases remaining between them. The DNA for the CDR3 is TGTGCCAGCAGCTTGACACCCGCCTATGGCTACACCTTC. Protein product: CASSLTPAYGYTF.

In its sample, this clonotype was seen many times. V is TRBV6-1 and J is TRBJ1-1; the D gene is possibly TRBD1 (6 bases). This CDR3 region has 13 residues. Trimming shortened V by 8 bases and J by 5 bases, and 15 bases separated the two germline ends. The germline V gene has CDR1 MNHNS and CDR2 SASEGT. The CDR3 is CASGEDSGTEAFF. The DNA of the CDR3 is TGTGCCAGCGGGGAGGACAGCGGTACTGAAGCTTTCTTT.

In its sample, this clonotype was seen a few times. The J gene is TRBJ2-3, the V gene TRBV3-1, with 10 bases that match TRBD2. Germline loops: CDR1 LGHDT, CDR2 YNNKEL (reference sequence). The CDR3 runs 15 residues. Trimming cost V 1 base and J 6 bases; bases outside gene matches: 4. CDR3 DNA sequence: TGTGCCAGCAGCCAAGCTAGCGGGAGTGGTGATACGCAGTATTTT. The encoded protein is CASSQASGSGDTQYF.

This clonotype was counted at least ten times. This chain connects TRBV7-9 to TRBJ2-2, with 7 bases aligning to TRBD2. V was pared by 6 bases and J by 0 bases, with 10 bases of the junction left unmatched. The length of the CDR3 is 17 residues. Germline V CDR1 and CDR2: SEHNR, FQNEAQ (reference sequence). The CDR3: CASSWPEGGANTGELFF. In DNA, the CDR3 is TGTGCCAGCAGTTGGCCCGAGGGAGGGGCGAACACCGGGGAGCTGTTTTTT.

At least ten counts were recorded for this clonotype. The chain recombines TRBV7-9 with TRBJ1-1, with D perhaps matching TRBD1 (5 bases). The V gene's germline CDR1 is SEHNR and CDR2 FQNEAQ (reference sequence). This CDR3 is built from 15 residues. Trimming took 2 bases from V and 1 from J, leaving 11 bases between them. Written as DNA, the CDR3 is TGTGCCAGCAGCTTACCCAGGGCGCGGAACACTGAAGCTTTCTTT. It yields the protein CASSLPRARNTEAFF.

The chain carries TRBV2 and TRBJ1-2; D perhaps matches TRBD1 (5 bases). The germline CDR1 and CDR2 sequences are SNHLY and FYNNEI. The V gene lost 5 bases and the J gene lost 4 bases, with 23 bases spanning the gap. The CDR3 extends over 17 amino acids. Written as DNA, the CDR3 is TGTGCCAGCAGTACCGTTTTGGGACGGCCCTTGGGCTATGGCTACACCTTC. It codes for CASSTVLGRPLGYGYTF.

V usage is TRBV19 and J usage is TRBJ2-1, with 7 positions matching TRBD2. Germline V gene data show CDR1 as LNHDA and CDR2 as SQIVND (reference sequence). The V gene end was trimmed by 3 bases and the J gene end by 5 bases; junction bases not matched to a gene: 13. The CDR3 has 17 amino acids. CDR3 in amino acids: CASSIPPGLAENNEQFF. DNA of the CDR3: TGTGCCAGTAGTATTCCGCCGGGGCTAGCGGAGAACAATGAGCAGTTCTTC.

This clonotype was counted ten times or more. The chain uses TRBV4-3 and TRBJ2-2, with 7 bases fitting TRBD1. Germline CDR1 is LGHNA and CDR2 is YSLEER. V was clipped by 3 bases and J by 8 bases; unmatched bases: 6. The CDR3 covers 14 residues. CDR3 DNA sequence: TGCGCCAGCAGCCATAGACAGGGCGGGGGGGAGCTGTTTTTT. Protein: CASSHRQGGGELFF.

Ten or more counts support this clonotype. The V gene is TRBV3-1, the J gene TRBJ2-7; D unresolved. The CDR3 contains 15 residues. CDR1 and CDR2 (germline): LGHDT, YNNKEL (reference sequence). Trimming shortened V by 3 bases and J by 0 bases, and 12 bases separated the two germline ends. This CDR3 reads CASSHSSAPSYEQYF. CDR3 DNA sequence: TGTGCCAGCAGCCATTCCTCGGCTCCCTCCTACGAGCAGTACTTC.

This clonotype was seen at least ten times. V usage is TRBV7-9 and J usage is TRBJ1-1; D ambiguous. The CDR3 is 11 amino acids. The V gene's germline CDR1 is SEHNR and CDR2 FQNEAQ (reference sequence). V lost 4 bases to trimming and J lost 8 bases, with 8 bases between them. CDR3 coding DNA: TGTGCCAGCAGCTGGGTGGCGGAAGCTTTCTTT. This translates into CASSWVAEAFF. Drawing the rest from reference TRBV7-9 and TRBJ1-1, the complete variable domain is DTGVSQNPRHKITKRGQNVTFRCDPISEHNRLYWYRQTLGQGPEFLTYFQNEAQLEKSRLLSDRFSAERPKGSFSTLEIQRTEQGDSAMYLCASSWVAEAFFGQGTRLTVV.

This sequence joins TRBV3-1 and TRBJ1-1, with unresolved D. The CDR3 spans 15 residues. V lost 1 base and J 0 bases, leaving 9 bases between the germline ends. The germline CDR1 and CDR2 sequences are LGHDT and YNNKEL (reference sequence). The CDR3 loop is CASSQGRVMNTEAFF. The CDR3 coding sequence is TGTGCCAGCAGCCAAGGCCGGGTCATGAACACTGAAGCTTTCTTT.

The rearrangement joins TRBV27 to TRBJ2-2; a possible D gene is TRBD2 (6 bases). Germline values: CDR1 MNHEY, CDR2 SMNVEV (reference sequence). V was pared by 2 bases and J by 7 bases, with 26 bases between. The CDR3 has 19 residues. CDR3 in DNA: TGTGCCAGCAGTTTAACATACGGGGCAAAGGGAGGACCGGGCGGGGAGCTGTTTTTT. Translating gives CASSLTYGAKGGPGGELFF.

The sample holds many counts of this clonotype. The V and J genes are TRBV5-8 and TRBJ2-4; D unclear. Germline CDR1 is SGHTS and CDR2 is YDEGEE. There are 16 residues in the CDR3. V lost 4 bases and J lost 0, with 14 bases in between. This CDR3 reads CASSPPKGLAKNIQYF. As DNA, the CDR3 is TGTGCCAGCAGCCCGCCAAAGGGCTTAGCCAAAAACATTCAGTACTTC.

Only a few counts were recorded for this clonotype. The chain joins TRBV4-3 to TRBJ2-7; D gene unclear. CDR1 and CDR2 from the germline V gene are LGHNA and YSLEER. This CDR3 is 17 amino acids long. The ends were cut back, 0 bases at V and 5 bases at J, with 20 bases in the middle. In nucleotides, the CDR3 is TGCGCCAGCAGCCAAGATAGGAGCCCGGGTGGATTTAACGAGCAGTACTTC. Amino acids: CASSQDRSPGGFNEQYF.

This clonotype turned up a few times. This rearrangement joins TRBV19 to TRBJ2-1, with TRBD2 matching 9 bases. The CDR3 consists of 16 residues. From germline, CDR1 is LNHDA and CDR2 SQIVND (reference sequence). The junction had 15 bases not matched to a gene; V was cut back by 3 bases and J by 12 bases. As DNA, the CDR3 is TGTGCCAGTAGTATCGGAGCTAGCGGGACCTTAGGGGGGCAGTTCTTC. Translated, it gives CASSIGASGTLGGQFF.

The CDR3 nucleotides read TGTGCCAGCAGTTTCACCCCCGGGCGGACGGAGACCCAGTACTTC. Translating it yields CASSFTPGRTETQYF. The V gene is TRBV28, the J gene TRBJ2-5; D remains unclear. This CDR3 is 15 amino acids long. Trimming took 3 bases from V and 5 from J, leaving 16 bases between them. CDR1 is MDHEN and CDR2 is SYDVKM in the germline V gene.

This clonotype was seen more than once but under ten times. This sequence joins TRBV4-3 and TRBJ2-1; D tentatively fits TRBD1 or TRBD2 (5 bases each). V was pared by 1 base and J by 2 bases, with 9 bases between. From germline, CDR1 is LGHNA and CDR2 YSLEER. The CDR3 spans 15 residues. DNA of the CDR3: TGCGCCAGCAGCCAAGCGGGACCTACCTACAATGAGCAGTTCTTC. It encodes CASSQAGPTYNEQFF.

This clonotype was seen a few times. This sequence joins TRBV9 and TRBJ2-3; 8 nucleotides match TRBD2. There are 18 residues in the CDR3. Unmatched junction bases numbered 12, after V lost 1 base and J lost 2 bases. The germline V gene has CDR1 SGDLS and CDR2 YYNGEE. CDR3 coding DNA: TGTGCCAGCAGCGTAAAAGGTTCGAGTAGCGGGACCACAGATACGCAGTATTTT. It encodes CASSVKGSSSGTTDTQYF. The variable domain in full, completed from reference TRBV9 and TRBJ2-3, reads DSGVTQTPKHLITATGQRVTLRCSPRSGDLSVYWYQQSLDQGLQFLIQYYNGEERAKGNILERFSAQQFPDLHSELNLSSLELGDSALYFCASSVKGSSSGTTDTQYFGPGTRLTVL.

This clonotype has a handful of counts. The chain combines TRBV24-1 with TRBJ2-3, with D tentatively TRBD2 (5 bases). This CDR3 contains 13 residues. Germline V gives CDR1 KGHDR, CDR2 SFDVKD. V was clipped by 1 base and J by 12 bases, with 13 bases between them. DNA for the CDR3: TGTGCCACCAGTGATTTTAGCGCAACGAACCAGTATTTT. It codes for CATSDFSATNQYF.

This clonotype was seen a few times. V usage is TRBV9 and J usage is TRBJ2-3; tentatively, D is TRBD1 (6 bases). This CDR3 is 16 amino acids long. The germline V gene has CDR1 SGDLS and CDR2 YYNGEE. V gave up 1 base and J gave up 5 bases, with 17 bases separating them. Written as DNA, the CDR3 is TGTGCCAGCAGCGTAAATTTAGGGGGAGCGGTAGATACGCAGTATTTT. It translates to CASSVNLGGAVDTQYF. The whole variable domain, filled in from reference TRBV9 and TRBJ2-3, reads DSGVTQTPKHLITATGQRVTLRCSPRSGDLSVYWYQQSLDQGLQFLIQYYNGEERAKGNILERFSAQQFPDLHSELNLSSLELGDSALYFCASSVNLGGAVDTQYFGPGTRLTVL.

This clonotype turned up a few times. This chain uses TRBV10-3 with TRBJ1-5; TRBD1 matches 7 bases. The germline V gene has CDR1 ENHRY and CDR2 SYGVKD. Unmatched junction bases numbered 12, after V lost 3 bases and J lost 7 bases. This CDR3 region has 16 residues. CDR3 DNA sequence: TGTGCCATCAGTGACTCGATTGACAGGGTACAGCAGCCCCAGCATTTT. Its protein is CAISDSIDRVQQPQHF.

The table lists this clonotype with a few counts. The gene calls are TRBV6-5 and TRBJ1-4; D may be TRBD1 (6 bases). Trimming took 2 bases from V and 5 from J, leaving 9 bases between them. Germline CDR1 and CDR2: MNHEY and SVGAGI. The CDR3 contains 14 residues. In DNA form, the CDR3 reads TGTGCCAGCAGTTACGGGGGCGTAAATGAAAAACTGTTTTTT. Amino acids: CASSYGGVNEKLFF.

There are many counts of this clonotype. The chain uses TRBV5-1 and TRBJ2-1, with D possibly TRBD2 on 5 matching bases. V shed 0 bases and J shed 3 bases, with 7 bases lying between them. Germline lookup yields CDR1 SGHRS and CDR2 YFSETQ. The CDR3 consists of 14 residues. CDR3 DNA sequence: TGCGCCAGCAGCTTGGGAGAGGGCTACAATGAGCAGTTCTTC. It is translated as CASSLGEGYNEQFF.

The gene calls are TRBV30 and TRBJ2-1, with 9 bases identical to TRBD1. This CDR3 has 13 amino acids. The germline V gene encodes CDR1 GTSNPN and CDR2 SVGIG (reference sequence). Unmatched junction bases numbered 9, after V lost 5 bases and J lost 10 bases. CDR3 region: CAWSSGQGREQFF. CDR3 sequence (DNA): TGTGCCTGGTCATCGGGACAGGGCAGGGAGCAGTTCTTC.

The chain joins TRBV6-2 or TRBV6-3 to TRBJ2-1, with TRBD2 matching 7 bases. Trimming cost V 6 bases and J 4 bases; bases outside gene matches: 9. Germline-derived CDR1 and CDR2 are MNHEY and SVGEGT. The CDR3 runs to 15 residues. CDR3 loop: CASRETGGGYNEQFF. In DNA, the CDR3 is TGTGCCAGCAGAGAAACGGGGGGAGGGTACAATGAGCAGTTCTTC.

This chain joins TRBV7-9 and TRBJ2-3, with 7 nucleotides matching TRBD1. V was clipped by 8 bases and J by 3 bases; unmatched bases: 5. This CDR3 spans 13 amino acids. Germline CDR1 and CDR2: SEHNR and FQNEAQ (reference sequence). The CDR3 sequence: CASEGAWTDTQYF. Written as DNA, the CDR3 is TGTGCCAGCGAGGGGGCTTGGACAGATACGCAGTATTTT.